This T cell receptor (beta chain) was found in a study of T cells in Graves' hyperthyroidism and ophthalmopathy. Study at large: At the time of initial diagnosis and before any treatment, peripheral blood was collected.

Trimming removed 3 bases from V and 8 bases from J, with 7 bases in between. Germline assignment: CDR1 SEHNR and CDR2 FQNEAQ (reference sequence). This CDR3 has 11 amino acids. Researchers took RNA transcripts and amplified the TCR beta CDR3 regions from them. The HTBI primer set served for first-round RT-PCR of the TCR CDR3. One entry per CDR3 protein, called by TCRdb with MiXCR from the multiplex PCR reads. The data show 300,000 to 400,000 distinct CDR3 sequences, with around a sixth seen just once and 45% to 50% held by the top ten. General observations from the study: The blood repertoire included most of the expanded thyroid clonotypes above 0.001.

Clinical symptoms, serum thyroxine, TRAb, thyroid ultrasound and orbital computed tomography established diagnosis. This clonotype was seen more than once but under ten times. What it binds is unknown. V is TRBV7-9 and J is TRBJ1-1; no definite D call. This sequence originates from a woman aged 45-65 years with Graves' hyperthyroidism. The specimen was blood. Here the CDR3 DNA reads TGTGCCAGCAGCTTCGGAAGAGAAGCTTTCTTT. This gives the protein CASSFGREAFF.